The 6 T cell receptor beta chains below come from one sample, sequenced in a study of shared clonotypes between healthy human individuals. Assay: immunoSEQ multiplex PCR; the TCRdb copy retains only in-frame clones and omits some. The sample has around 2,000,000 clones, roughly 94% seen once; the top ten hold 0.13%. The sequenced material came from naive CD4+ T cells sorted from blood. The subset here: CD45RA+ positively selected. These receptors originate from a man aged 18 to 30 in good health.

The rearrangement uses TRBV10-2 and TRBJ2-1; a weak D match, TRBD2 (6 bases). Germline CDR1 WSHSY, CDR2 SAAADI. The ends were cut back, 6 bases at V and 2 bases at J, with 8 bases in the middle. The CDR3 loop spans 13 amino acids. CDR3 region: CASSGSAYNEQFF. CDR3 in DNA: TGCGCCAGCAGCGGGAGCGCCTACAATGAGCAGTTCTTC.

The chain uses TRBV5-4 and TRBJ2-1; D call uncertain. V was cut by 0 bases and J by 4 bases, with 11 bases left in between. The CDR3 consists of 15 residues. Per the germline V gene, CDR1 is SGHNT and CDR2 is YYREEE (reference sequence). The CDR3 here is CASSLDSFAYNEQFF. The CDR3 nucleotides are TGTGCCAGCAGCTTGGACTCCTTCGCTTACAATGAGCAGTTCTTC.

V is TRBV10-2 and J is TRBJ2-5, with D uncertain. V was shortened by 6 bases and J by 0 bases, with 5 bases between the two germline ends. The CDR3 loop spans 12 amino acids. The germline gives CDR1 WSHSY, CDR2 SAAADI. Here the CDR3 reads CASRQYQETQYF. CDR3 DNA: TGCGCCAGCAGACAGTACCAAGAGACCCAGTACTTC.

The DNA for the CDR3 is TGCAGCGTTGAAGTTTTGGCGGGAGGGCGTCCCGGGGAGCTGTTTTTT. Residues: CSVEVLAGGRPGELFF. The V and J genes are TRBV29-1 and TRBJ2-2; 9 nucleotides match TRBD2. The germline V gene encodes CDR1 SQVTM and CDR2 ANQGSEA. The J segment lost 6 bases and the V segment lost 1 base, leaving 9 bases of the junction unmatched. The CDR3 runs 16 residues.

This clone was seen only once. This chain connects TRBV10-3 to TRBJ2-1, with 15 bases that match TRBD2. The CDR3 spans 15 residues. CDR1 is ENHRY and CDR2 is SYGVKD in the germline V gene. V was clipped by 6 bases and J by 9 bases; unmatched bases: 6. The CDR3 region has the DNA TGTGCCATCAGCCAGGGACTAGCGGGAGGAACTGAGCAGTTCTTC. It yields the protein CAISQGLAGGTEQFF.

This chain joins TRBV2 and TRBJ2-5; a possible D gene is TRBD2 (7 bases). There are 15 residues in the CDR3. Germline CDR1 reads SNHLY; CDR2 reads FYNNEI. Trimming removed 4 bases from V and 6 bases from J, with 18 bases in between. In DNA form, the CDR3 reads TGTGCCAGCAGTGCGGAAGGGGGGGCCGCAAAGACCCAGTACTTC. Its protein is CASSAEGGAAKTQYF.